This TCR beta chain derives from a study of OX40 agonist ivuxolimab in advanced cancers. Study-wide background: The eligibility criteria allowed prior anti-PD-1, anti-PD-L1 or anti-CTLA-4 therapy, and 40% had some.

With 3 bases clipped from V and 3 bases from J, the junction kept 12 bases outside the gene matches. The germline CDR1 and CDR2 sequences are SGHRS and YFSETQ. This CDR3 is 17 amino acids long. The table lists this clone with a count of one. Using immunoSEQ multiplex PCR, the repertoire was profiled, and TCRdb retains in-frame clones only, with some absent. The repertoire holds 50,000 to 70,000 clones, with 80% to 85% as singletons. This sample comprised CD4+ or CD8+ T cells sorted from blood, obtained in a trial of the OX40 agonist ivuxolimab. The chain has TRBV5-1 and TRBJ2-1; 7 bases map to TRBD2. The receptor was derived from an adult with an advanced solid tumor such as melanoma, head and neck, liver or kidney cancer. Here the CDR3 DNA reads TGCGCCAGCAGCTCCCCCGCGAGTACTAGCGACTACAATGAGCAGTTCTTC. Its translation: CASSSPASTSDYNEQFF.